The 12 T cell receptor beta chains given below trace back to one sample, sequenced in a study of shared clonotypes between healthy human individuals. Method: immunoSEQ multiplex PCR; TCRdb's copy keeps in-frame clones and lacks some. The sample includes a few hundred thousand clones, about 97% of them seen just once. The sequenced sample consisted of naive CD4+ T cells sorted from blood. Subset defined: CD45RA+ positively selected. The receptors derive from a woman younger than 45 in good health.

The chain links TRBV27 to TRBJ2-5, with 10 bases aligning to TRBD2. The J call may be mistaken, given a closer DNA end match to TRBJ2-7. The CDR3 contains 13 residues. Germline CDR1 MNHEY, CDR2 SMNVEV (reference sequence). The CDR3, as DNA: TGTGCCAGCAGGTTGACTAGCGGGTACGAGCAGTACTTC. Its translation: CASRLTSGYEQYF.

This clone was seen only once. The J gene is TRBJ1-3, the V gene TRBV28; 7 bases agree with TRBD1. CDR1 MDHEN and CDR2 SYDVKM come from the germline V gene. The CDR3 spans 15 residues. The trim removed 6 bases at V and 0 bases at J, leaving 5 bases unmatched. The CDR3 loop reads CASSFGTVSGNTIYF. The CDR3 region has the DNA TGTGCCAGCAGCTTCGGGACAGTCTCTGGAAACACCATATATTTT.

The CDR3 bases are TGTGCCAGCAGCAATCGACTAGCCGCCACAAGCTCTGGGGCCAACGTCCTGACTTTC. Encoded protein: CASSNRLAATSSGANVLTF. The rearrangement joins TRBV5-4 to TRBJ2-6; 7 bases map to TRBD2. The CDR3 totals 19 residues. CDR1 and CDR2 (germline): SGHNT, YYREEE (reference sequence). The V and J ends lost 4 bases and 0 bases, in that order; junction bases with no gene match: 13.

This chain links TRBV18 with TRBJ2-4; D not resolved. V was cut by 3 bases and J by 1 base, with 13 bases left in between. The germline V gene encodes CDR1 KGHSH and CDR2 LQKENI. The CDR3 has 16 residues. The DNA for the CDR3 is TGTGCCAGCTCACCCCTGGAGCACGGGGCCAAAAACATTCAGTACTTC. Translated: CASSPLEHGAKNIQYF.

The gene calls are TRBV12-5 and TRBJ2-7, with a tentative D call TRBD1 (5 bases). The CDR3 extends over 17 amino acids. Trimming took off 0 bases at V and 1 base at J, with 16 bases between the two ends. Germline CDR1 and CDR2: LGHNT and FRNRAP. CDR3 amino acids: CASGLVRVGFESYEQYF. CDR3 coding DNA: TGTGCTAGTGGTTTGGTCAGGGTGGGATTCGAATCCTACGAGCAGTACTTC.

In regard to this clone: The identical CDR3 is also encoded by other nucleotide sequences in the sample. This rearrangement joins TRBV7-2 to TRBJ1-4, with TRBD1 identical over 9 bases. Germline V gene data show CDR1 as SGHTA and CDR2 as FQGNSA. The CDR3 covers 14 residues. The trim removed 5 bases at V and 8 bases at J, leaving 6 bases unmatched. CDR3 DNA: TGTGCCAGCAGCCGAGGACAGGGGAACGAAAAACTGTTTTTT. Translating it yields CASSRGQGNEKLFF.

CDR3 nucleotide sequence: TGCGCCAGCAGCCACCTGACTAGCGGGGCCCAAGAGACCCAGTACTTC. This encodes CASSHLTSGAQETQYF. The chain uses TRBV4-1 and TRBJ2-5; TRBD2 matches 11 bases. Germline-derived CDR1 and CDR2 are MGHRA and YSYEKL. The CDR3 covers 16 residues. V was clipped by 3 bases and J by 1 base; unmatched bases: 4.

The sample holds one count of this clone. The rearrangement joins TRBV5-6 to TRBJ1-2; D ambiguous. From germline, CDR1 is SGHDT and CDR2 YYEEEE. This CDR3 has 14 residues. Trimming shortened V by 0 bases and J by 3 bases, and 9 bases separated the two germline ends. CDR3 residues: CASSLDQADYGYTF. The CDR3 DNA sequence: TGTGCCAGCAGCTTGGATCAGGCCGACTATGGCTACACCTTC.

J is TRBJ2-7 and V is TRBV7-9; the match to TRBD1 covers 9 bases. The CDR3 loop spans 17 amino acids. CDR1 and CDR2 (germline): SEHNR, FQNEAQ (reference sequence). Trimming took 3 bases from V and 6 from J; bases not matched to a gene: 15. The CDR3 protein is CASSLGQGLTTIREQYF. In nucleotides, the CDR3 is TGTGCCAGCAGCTTGGGACAGGGTCTTACCACTATTCGCGAGCAGTACTTC. Variable domain in full (rest from reference TRBV7-9 and TRBJ2-7): DTGVSQNPRHKITKRGQNVTFRCDPISEHNRLYWYRQTLGQGPEFLTYFQNEAQLEKSRLLSDRFSAERPKGSFSTLEIQRTEQGDSAMYLCASSLGQGLTTIREQYFGPGTRLTVT.

The V call is TRBV9, the J call TRBJ2-7; 7 nucleotides align to TRBD2. Per germline, CDR1 SGDLS and CDR2 YYNGEE. The CDR3 contains 14 residues. V gave up 2 bases and J gave up 4 bases; unmatched junction bases: 6. The CDR3 nucleotides read TGTGCCAGCAGCGTCGGGGGACTATCTTACGAGCAGTACTTC. Its translation: CASSVGGLSYEQYF.

The rearrangement links TRBV19 to TRBJ2-4, with 11 nucleotides matching TRBD1. The CDR3 is 14 residues long. In germline, CDR1 is LNHDA, CDR2 SQIVND (reference sequence). Germline trimming cut 4 bases from V and 7 bases from J; bases unmatched to any gene: 3. This chain's CDR3 is CASSTGDRGNIQYF. In nucleotides, the CDR3 is TGTGCCAGTAGTACAGGGGACAGGGGGAACATTCAGTACTTC.

The V gene is TRBV28, the J gene TRBJ2-3, with 9 bases that match TRBD1. V gave up 6 bases and J gave up 0 bases; unmatched junction bases: 10. CDR3 size: 17 residues. CDR1 MDHEN and CDR2 SYDVKM come from the germline V gene. Here the CDR3 reads CASRMVTGGASTDTQYF. The CDR3 DNA follows: TGTGCCAGCAGGATGGTGACAGGGGGAGCTAGCACAGATACGCAGTATTTT.